The 14 T cell receptor beta chains below were found in one sample sequenced in a study of regulatory T cells. The antigens of these receptors remain unknown. Primers: 52 TRBV forward and 13 TRBJ reverse. Assay: immunoSEQ multiplex PCR; the TCRdb copy retains only in-frame clones and omits some. This repertoire shows 20,000 to 25,000 clones, over 75% found once; its top ten account for 1.3%. Study observations and caveats: Hydrophobic residues at CDR3 positions 6 and 7 were enriched in conventional CD4+ T cells of CD3G-deficient patients.

Sequences were obtained from conventional CD4+ T cells sorted from blood. The origin of the receptors is a child aged 5 to 17 with CD3G deficiency.

This sequence joins TRBV6-1 and TRBJ1-2; no clear D. Per germline, CDR1 MNHNS and CDR2 SASEGT. Deletions cut 2 bases from V and 4 bases from J, with 8 bases between. CDR3 length: 13 residues. CDR3 amino acids: CASSERALYGYTF. CDR3 bases: TGTGCCAGCAGTGAACGGGCACTCTATGGCTACACCTTC.

This clone came up once. Distinct nucleotide sequences in the sample also encode this CDR3. The CDR3: CASSRLSPYEQYF. In nucleotides, the CDR3 is TGTGCCAGCAGCAGACTATCTCCCTACGAGCAGTACTTC. V is TRBV28 and J is TRBJ2-7, with a weak D call TRBD2 (5 bases). Germline V CDR1 and CDR2: MDHEN, SYDVKM. This CDR3 comprises 13 residues. V lost 6 bases, J lost 2 bases, and 11 bases lay in between.

V and J are TRBV28 and TRBJ2-5, with D maybe TRBD2 (6 bases). Germline V gene lookup returns CDR1 MDHEN and CDR2 SYDVKM. The germline V and J ends were trimmed by 6 bases and 4 bases, with 24 bases remaining between them. This CDR3 spans 17 amino acids. This chain's CDR3 is CASSLRSGRKERETQYF. DNA of the CDR3: TGTGCCAGCAGCCTCCGGAGTGGGAGGAAGGAGCGAGAGACCCAGTACTTC.

This clone was found once. The genes are TRBV28 and TRBJ1-4, with unresolved D. The length of the CDR3 is 19 residues. The V and J ends lost 1 base and 1 base respectively, with 19 bases between them. Germline V gene data show CDR1 as MDHEN and CDR2 as SYDVKM. CDR3 protein: CASSLYRAGTRITNEKLFF. CDR3 coding DNA: TGTGCCAGCAGTTTATACCGGGCAGGCACCAGAATAACTAATGAAAAACTGTTTTTT.

The chain is built from TRBV6-1 and TRBJ1-1; TRBD1 matches at 7 bases. The V and J ends lost 7 bases and 3 bases, in that order; junction bases with no gene match: 8. The V gene's germline CDR1 is MNHNS and CDR2 SASEGT. The CDR3 is made up of 14 amino acids. The CDR3 loop is CASTRDRLYTEAFF. DNA of the CDR3: TGTGCCAGCACCCGGGACAGACTTTACACTGAAGCTTTCTTT.

This clone is a singleton in its sample. The V and J genes are TRBV30 and TRBJ1-1; D not resolved. Germline V gene sequence: CDR1 GTSNPN, CDR2 SVGIG (reference sequence). The CDR3 is made up of 11 amino acids. V lost 3 bases and J 2 bases, leaving 4 bases between the germline ends. CDR3 protein: CAWRVNTEAFF. CDR3 nucleotide sequence: TGTGCCTGGAGAGTCAACACTGAAGCTTTCTTT. Together with reference TRBV30 and TRBJ1-1, the CDR3 gives the full variable domain: SQTIHQWPATLVQPVGSPLSLECTVEGTSNPNLYWYRQAAGRGLQLLFYSVGIGQISSEVPQNLSASRPQDRQFILSSKKLLLSDSGFYLCAWRVNTEAFFGQGTRLTVV.

This clone was found once. The chain employs TRBV5-1 and TRBJ2-3, with D perhaps assigned TRBD1 or TRBD2 (5 bases each). V lost 4 bases, J lost 8 bases, and 11 bases lay in between. Germline CDR1 is SGHRS and CDR2 is YFSETQ. CDR3 size: 12 residues. CDR3 bases: TGCGCCAGCAGCACCGAGAGGGGTACGCAGTATTTT. Its translation is CASSTERGTQYF.

V gene TRBV5-1 combines with J gene TRBJ2-1; 9 nucleotides align to TRBD1. The trim removed 0 bases at V and 5 bases at J, leaving 3 bases unmatched. This CDR3 is built from 15 residues. The germline V gene has CDR1 SGHRS and CDR2 YFSETQ. The CDR3 protein is CASSLGGQGNNEQFF. As DNA, the CDR3 is TGCGCCAGCAGCTTGGGGGGACAGGGTAACAATGAGCAGTTCTTC.

The genes are TRBV28 and TRBJ1-5; D is uncertain. CDR3 size: 13 residues. CDR1 is MDHEN and CDR2 is SYDVKM in the germline V gene. Trimming removed 3 bases at V and 9 bases at J, with 12 bases between. The CDR3 sequence: CASSFSVRLPQHF. CDR3 bases: TGTGCCAGCAGTTTCAGTGTACGACTGCCCCAGCATTTT.

There are a few counts of this clone. This chain joins TRBV11-2 and TRBJ2-1; 8 bases line up with TRBD2. The CDR3 spans 15 residues. With V trimmed by 1 base and J by 4 bases, 3 bases remained unmatched. From germline, CDR1 is SGHAT and CDR2 FQNNGV. The CDR3 here is CASSLAGGQYNEQFF. CDR3 in DNA: TGTGCCAGCAGCTTAGCGGGGGGGCAATACAATGAGCAGTTCTTC.

This sequence joins TRBV4-3 and TRBJ2-5, with a weak D call TRBD2 (6 bases). V lost 5 bases and J 2 bases, leaving 12 bases between the germline ends. The CDR3 is 14 residues long. The germline gives CDR1 LGHNA, CDR2 YSLEER. The CDR3 loop is CASSLDRGQETQYF. The CDR3 DNA is TGCGCCAGCAGCTTAGATCGGGGGCAAGAGACCCAGTACTTC.

The chain uses TRBV19 and TRBJ2-1; 10 bases agree with TRBD1. The J segment lost 7 bases and the V segment lost 6 bases, leaving 9 bases of the junction unmatched. Germline CDR1 is LNHDA and CDR2 is SQIVND (reference sequence). The CDR3 totals 15 residues. This CDR3 is CASSPTGTGVNEQFF. CDR3 bases: TGTGCCAGTAGCCCGACCGGGACAGGGGTAAATGAGCAGTTCTTC.

To note about this clone: Within the sample, other DNA sequences also encode this same CDR3. V is TRBV5-1 and J is TRBJ1-1, with 8 bases that match TRBD1. The CDR3 totals 14 residues. The germline gives CDR1 SGHRS, CDR2 YFSETQ. V was clipped by 3 bases and J by 5 bases; unmatched bases: 6. This CDR3 is CASSSGTGGTEAFF. CDR3 sequence (DNA): TGCGCCAGCAGCTCGGGGACAGGTGGGACTGAAGCTTTCTTT.

This clone was detected only once. This chain joins TRBV5-1 and TRBJ2-1; no definite D call. CDR1 and CDR2 from the germline V gene are SGHRS and YFSETQ. There are 13 residues in the CDR3. V lost 1 base and J lost 8, with 10 bases in between. CDR3 amino acids: CASSLRPFDEQFF. In DNA form, the CDR3 reads TGCGCCAGCAGCTTGCGACCCTTCGATGAGCAGTTCTTC.